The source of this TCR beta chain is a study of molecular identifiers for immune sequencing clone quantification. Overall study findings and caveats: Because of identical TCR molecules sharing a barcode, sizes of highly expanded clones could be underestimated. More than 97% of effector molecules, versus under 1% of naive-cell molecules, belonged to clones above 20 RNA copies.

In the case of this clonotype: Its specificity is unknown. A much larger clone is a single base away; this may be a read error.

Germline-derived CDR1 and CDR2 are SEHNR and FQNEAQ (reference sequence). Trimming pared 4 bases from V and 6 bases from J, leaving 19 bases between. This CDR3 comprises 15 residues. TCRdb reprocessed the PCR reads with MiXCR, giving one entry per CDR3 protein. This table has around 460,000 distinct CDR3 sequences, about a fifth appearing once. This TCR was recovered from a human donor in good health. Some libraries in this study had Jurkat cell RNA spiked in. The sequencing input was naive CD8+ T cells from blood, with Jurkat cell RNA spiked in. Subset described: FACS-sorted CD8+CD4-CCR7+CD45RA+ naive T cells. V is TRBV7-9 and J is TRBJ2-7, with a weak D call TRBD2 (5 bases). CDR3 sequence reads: CASSSVPPGGGEQYF. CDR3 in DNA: TGTGCCAGCAGCTCCGTGCCACCTGGAGGCGGCGAGCAGTACTTC.